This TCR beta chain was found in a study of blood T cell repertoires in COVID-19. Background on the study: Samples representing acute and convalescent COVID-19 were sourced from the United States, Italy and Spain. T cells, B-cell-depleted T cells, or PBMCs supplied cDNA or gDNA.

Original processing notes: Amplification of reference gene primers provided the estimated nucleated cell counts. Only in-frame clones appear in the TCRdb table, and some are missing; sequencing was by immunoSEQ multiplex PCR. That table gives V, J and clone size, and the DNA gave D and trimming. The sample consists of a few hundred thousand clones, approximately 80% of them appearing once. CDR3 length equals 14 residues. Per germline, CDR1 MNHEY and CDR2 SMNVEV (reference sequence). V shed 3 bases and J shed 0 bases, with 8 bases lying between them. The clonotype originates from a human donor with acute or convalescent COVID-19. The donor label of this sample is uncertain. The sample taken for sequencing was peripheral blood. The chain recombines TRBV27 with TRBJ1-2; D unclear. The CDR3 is CASSFDGANYGYTF. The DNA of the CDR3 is TGTGCCAGCAGTTTTGACGGGGCTAACTATGGCTACACCTTC.